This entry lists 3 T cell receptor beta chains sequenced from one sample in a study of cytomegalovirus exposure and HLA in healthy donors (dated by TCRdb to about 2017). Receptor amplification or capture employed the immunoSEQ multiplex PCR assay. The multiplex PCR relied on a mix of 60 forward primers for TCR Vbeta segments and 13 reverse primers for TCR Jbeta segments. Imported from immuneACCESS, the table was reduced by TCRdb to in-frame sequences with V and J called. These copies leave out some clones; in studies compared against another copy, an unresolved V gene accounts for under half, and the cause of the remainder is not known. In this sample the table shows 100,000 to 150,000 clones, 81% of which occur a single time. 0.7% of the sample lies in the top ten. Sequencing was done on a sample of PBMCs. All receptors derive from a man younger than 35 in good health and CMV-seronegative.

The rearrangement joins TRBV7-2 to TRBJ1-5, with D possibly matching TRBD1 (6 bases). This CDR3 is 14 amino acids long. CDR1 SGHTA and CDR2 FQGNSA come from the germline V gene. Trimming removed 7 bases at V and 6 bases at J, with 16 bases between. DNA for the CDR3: TGTGCCAGCATAGCCGGAGGGGGGGGTCAGCCCCAGCATTTT. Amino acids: CASIAGGGGQPQHF.

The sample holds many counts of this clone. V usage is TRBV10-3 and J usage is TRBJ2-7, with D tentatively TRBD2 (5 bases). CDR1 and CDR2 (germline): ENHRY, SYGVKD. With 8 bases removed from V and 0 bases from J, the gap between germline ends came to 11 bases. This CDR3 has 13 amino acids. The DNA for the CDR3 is TGTGCCATCCATTCGGGGAACTCCTACGAGCAGTACTTC. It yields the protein CAIHSGNSYEQYF.

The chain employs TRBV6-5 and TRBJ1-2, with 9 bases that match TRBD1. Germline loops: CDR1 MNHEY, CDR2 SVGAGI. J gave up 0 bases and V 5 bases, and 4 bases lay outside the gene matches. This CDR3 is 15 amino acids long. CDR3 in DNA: TGTGCCAGCAGTCTTACAGGGGGCGCTAACTATGGCTACACCTTC. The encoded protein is CASSLTGGANYGYTF.